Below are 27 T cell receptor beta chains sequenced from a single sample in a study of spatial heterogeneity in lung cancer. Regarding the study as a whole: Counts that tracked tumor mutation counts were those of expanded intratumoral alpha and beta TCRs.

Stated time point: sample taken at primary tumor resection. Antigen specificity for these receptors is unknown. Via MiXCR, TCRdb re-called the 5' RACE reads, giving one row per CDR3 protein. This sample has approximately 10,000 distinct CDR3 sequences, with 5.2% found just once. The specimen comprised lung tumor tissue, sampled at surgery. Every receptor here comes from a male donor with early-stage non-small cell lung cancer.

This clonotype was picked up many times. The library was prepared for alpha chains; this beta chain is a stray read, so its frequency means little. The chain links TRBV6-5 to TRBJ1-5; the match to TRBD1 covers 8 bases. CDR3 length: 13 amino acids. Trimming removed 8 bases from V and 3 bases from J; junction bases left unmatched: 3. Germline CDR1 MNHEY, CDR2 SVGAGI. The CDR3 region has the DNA TGTGCCAGCCAGGGACAGGCCAATCAGCCCCAGCATTTT. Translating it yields CASQGQANQPQHF.

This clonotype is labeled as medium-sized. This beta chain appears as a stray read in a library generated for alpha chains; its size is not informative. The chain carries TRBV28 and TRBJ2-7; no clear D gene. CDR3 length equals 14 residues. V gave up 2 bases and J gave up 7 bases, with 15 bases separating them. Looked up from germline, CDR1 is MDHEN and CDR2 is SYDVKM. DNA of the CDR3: TGTGCCAGCAGTTTAAGATTTGCGGTGTTAGAGCAGTACTTC. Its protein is CASSLRFAVLEQYF.

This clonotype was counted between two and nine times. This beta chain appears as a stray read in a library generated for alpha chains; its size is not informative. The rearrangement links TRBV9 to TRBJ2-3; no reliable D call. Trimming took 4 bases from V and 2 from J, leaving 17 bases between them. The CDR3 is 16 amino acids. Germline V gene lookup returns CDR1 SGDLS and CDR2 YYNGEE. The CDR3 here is CASSPHARASTDTQYF. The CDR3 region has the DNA TGTGCCAGCAGCCCCCACGCCCGGGCCTCCACAGATACGCAGTATTTT.

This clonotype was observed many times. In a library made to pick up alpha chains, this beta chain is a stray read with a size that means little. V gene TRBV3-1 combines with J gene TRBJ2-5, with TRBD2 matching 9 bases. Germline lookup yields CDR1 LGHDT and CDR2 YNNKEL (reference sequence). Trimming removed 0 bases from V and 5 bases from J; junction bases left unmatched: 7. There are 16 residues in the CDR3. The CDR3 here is CASSQDLREGRETQYF. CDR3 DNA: TGTGCCAGCAGCCAAGATTTGCGGGAGGGCCGGGAGACCCAGTACTTC.

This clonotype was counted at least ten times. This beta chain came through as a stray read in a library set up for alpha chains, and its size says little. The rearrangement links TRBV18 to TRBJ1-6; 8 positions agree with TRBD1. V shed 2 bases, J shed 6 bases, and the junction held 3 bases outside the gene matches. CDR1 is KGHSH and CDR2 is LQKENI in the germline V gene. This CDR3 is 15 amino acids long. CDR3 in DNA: TGTGCCAGCTCACCAGGGCAGGGGGCTAATTCACCCCTCCACTTT. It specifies CASSPGQGANSPLHF.

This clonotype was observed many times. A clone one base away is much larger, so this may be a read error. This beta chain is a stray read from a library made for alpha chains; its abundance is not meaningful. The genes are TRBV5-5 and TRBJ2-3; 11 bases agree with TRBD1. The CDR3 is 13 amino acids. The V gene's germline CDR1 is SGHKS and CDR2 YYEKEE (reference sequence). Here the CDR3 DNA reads TGTGCCAGCAGCGGGACAGGGGGAGATATGCAGTATTTT. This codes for CASSGTGGDMQYF.

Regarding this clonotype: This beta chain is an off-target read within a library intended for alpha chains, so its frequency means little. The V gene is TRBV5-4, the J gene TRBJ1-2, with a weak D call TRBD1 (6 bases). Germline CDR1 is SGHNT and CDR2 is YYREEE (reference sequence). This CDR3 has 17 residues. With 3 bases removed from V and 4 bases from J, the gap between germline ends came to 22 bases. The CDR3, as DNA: TGTGCCAGCAGCTCCCTCGGACAGCCTGCAATAGCCTATGGCTACACCTTC. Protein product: CASSSLGQPAIAYGYTF.

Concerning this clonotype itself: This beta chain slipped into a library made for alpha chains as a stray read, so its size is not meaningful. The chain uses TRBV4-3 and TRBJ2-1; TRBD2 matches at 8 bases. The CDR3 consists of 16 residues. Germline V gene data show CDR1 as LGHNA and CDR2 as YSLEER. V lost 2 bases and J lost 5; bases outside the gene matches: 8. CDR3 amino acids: CASSQFGRGVNNEQFF. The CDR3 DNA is TGCGCCAGCAGCCAATTCGGGCGGGGGGTAAACAATGAGCAGTTCTTC.

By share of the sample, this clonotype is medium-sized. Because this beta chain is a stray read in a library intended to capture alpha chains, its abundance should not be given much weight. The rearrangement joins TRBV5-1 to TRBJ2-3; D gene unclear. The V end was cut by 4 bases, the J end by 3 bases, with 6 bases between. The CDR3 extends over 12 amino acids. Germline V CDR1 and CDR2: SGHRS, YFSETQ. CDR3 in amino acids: CASSLETDTQYF. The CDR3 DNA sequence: TGCGCCAGCAGCCTAGAGACAGATACGCAGTATTTT.

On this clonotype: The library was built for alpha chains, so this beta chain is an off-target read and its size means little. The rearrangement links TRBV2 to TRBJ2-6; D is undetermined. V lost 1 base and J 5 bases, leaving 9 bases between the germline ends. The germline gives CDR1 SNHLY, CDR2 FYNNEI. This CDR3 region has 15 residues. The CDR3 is CASSEGTSRANVLTF. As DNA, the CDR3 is TGTGCCAGCAGTGAAGGGACCTCGAGGGCCAACGTCCTGACTTTC.

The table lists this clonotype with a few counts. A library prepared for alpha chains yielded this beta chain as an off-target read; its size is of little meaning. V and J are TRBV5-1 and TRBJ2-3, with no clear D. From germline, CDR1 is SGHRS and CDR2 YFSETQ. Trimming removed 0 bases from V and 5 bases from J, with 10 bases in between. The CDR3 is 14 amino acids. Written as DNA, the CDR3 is TGCGCCAGCAGCTTGGGGAGAACTGGAGATACGCAGTATTTT. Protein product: CASSLGRTGDTQYF.

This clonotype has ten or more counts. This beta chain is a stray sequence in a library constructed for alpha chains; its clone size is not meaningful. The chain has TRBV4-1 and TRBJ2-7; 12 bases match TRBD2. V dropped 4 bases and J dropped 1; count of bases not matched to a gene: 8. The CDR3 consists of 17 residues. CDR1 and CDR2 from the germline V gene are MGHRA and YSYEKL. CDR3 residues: CASSLLAGGDFSYEQYF. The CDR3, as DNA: TGCGCCAGCAGCCTACTAGCGGGGGGCGATTTTTCCTACGAGCAGTACTTC.

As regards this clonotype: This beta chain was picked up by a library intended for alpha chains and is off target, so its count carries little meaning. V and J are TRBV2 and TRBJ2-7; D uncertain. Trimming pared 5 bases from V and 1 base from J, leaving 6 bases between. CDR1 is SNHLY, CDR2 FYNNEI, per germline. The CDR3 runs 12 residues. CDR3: CASSSSSYEQYF. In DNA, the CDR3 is TGTGCCAGCAGTAGCTCGTCCTACGAGCAGTACTTC. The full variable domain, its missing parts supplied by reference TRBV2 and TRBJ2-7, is EPEVTQTPSHQVTQMGQEVILRCVPISNHLYFYWYRQILGQKVEFLVSFYNNEISEKSEIFDDQFSVERPDGSNFTLKIRSTKLEDSAMYFCASSSSSYEQYFGPGTRLTVT.

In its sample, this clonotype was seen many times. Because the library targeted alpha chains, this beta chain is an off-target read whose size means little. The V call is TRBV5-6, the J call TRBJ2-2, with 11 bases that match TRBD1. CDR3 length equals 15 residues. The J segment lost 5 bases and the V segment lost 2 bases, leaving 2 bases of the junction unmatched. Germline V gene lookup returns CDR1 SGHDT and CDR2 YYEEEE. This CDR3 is CASSFWDRGTGELFF. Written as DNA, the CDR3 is TGTGCCAGCAGCTTTTGGGACAGGGGGACCGGGGAGCTGTTTTTT.

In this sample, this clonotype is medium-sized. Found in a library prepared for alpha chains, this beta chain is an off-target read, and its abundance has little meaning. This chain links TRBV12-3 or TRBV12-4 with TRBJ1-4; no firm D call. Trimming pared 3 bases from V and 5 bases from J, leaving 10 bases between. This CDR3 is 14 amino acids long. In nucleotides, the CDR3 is TGTGCCAGCAGTTTTAGCCGAACAAATGAAAAACTGTTTTTT. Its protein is CASSFSRTNEKLFF.

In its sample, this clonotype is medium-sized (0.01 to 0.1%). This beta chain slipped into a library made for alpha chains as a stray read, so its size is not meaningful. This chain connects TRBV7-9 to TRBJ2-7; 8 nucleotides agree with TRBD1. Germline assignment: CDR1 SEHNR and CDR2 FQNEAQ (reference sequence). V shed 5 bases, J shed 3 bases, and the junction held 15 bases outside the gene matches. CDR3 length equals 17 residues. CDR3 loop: CASSPKVGQGLYYEQYF. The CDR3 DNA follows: TGTGCCAGCAGCCCAAAAGTCGGACAGGGACTCTACTACGAGCAGTACTTC.

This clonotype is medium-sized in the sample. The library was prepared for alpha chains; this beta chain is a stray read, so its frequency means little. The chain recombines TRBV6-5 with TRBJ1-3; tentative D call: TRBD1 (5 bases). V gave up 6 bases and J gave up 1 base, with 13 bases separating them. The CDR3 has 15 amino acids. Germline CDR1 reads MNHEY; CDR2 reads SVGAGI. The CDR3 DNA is TGTGCCAGCAGCCGACAGTGGGTGTCTGGAAACACCATATATTTT. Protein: CASSRQWVSGNTIYF.

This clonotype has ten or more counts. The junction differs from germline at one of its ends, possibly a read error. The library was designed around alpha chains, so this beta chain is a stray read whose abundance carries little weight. The DNA for the CDR3 is TGTGCCAGCAAAGATGACAGGGGGAATGAAAAACCGTTTTTT. Its translation is CASKDDRGNEKPFF. The chain couples TRBV7-9 to TRBJ1-4, with TRBD1 matching over 9 bases. Germline assignment: CDR1 SEHNR and CDR2 FQNEAQ (reference sequence). This CDR3 spans 14 amino acids.

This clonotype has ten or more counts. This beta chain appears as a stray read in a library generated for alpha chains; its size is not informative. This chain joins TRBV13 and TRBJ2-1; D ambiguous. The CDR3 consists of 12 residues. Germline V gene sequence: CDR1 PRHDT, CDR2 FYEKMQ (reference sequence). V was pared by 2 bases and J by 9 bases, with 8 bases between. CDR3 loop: CASSLMSTEQFF. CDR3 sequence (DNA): TGTGCCAGCAGCTTAATGAGCACTGAGCAGTTCTTC.

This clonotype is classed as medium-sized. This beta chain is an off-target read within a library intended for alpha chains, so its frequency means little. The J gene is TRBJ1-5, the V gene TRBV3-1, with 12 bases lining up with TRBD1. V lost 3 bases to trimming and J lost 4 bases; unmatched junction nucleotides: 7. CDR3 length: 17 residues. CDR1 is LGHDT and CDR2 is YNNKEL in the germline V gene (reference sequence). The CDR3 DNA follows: TGTGCCAGCAGCCAGGGGACAGGGGGCGGTAGGAATCAGCCCCAGCATTTT. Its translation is CASSQGTGGGRNQPQHF.

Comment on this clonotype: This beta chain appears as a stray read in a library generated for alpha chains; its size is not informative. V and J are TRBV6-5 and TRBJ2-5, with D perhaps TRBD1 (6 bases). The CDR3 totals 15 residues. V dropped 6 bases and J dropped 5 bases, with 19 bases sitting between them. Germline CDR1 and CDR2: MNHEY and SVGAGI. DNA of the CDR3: TGTGCCAGCAGACCAACAGGGTTGGTCTCGGAGACCCAGTACTTC. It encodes CASRPTGLVSETQYF.

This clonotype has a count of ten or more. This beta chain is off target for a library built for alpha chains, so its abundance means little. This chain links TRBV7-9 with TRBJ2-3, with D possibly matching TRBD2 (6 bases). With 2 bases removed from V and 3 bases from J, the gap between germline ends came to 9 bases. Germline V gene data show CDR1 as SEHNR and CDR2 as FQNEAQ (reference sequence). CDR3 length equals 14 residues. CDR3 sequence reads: CASSLNLATDTQYF. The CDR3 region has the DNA TGTGCCAGCAGCTTAAACCTAGCGACAGATACGCAGTATTTT. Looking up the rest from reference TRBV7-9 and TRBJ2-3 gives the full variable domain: DTGVSQNPRHKITKRGQNVTFRCDPISEHNRLYWYRQTLGQGPEFLTYFQNEAQLEKSRLLSDRFSAERPKGSFSTLEIQRTEQGDSAMYLCASSLNLATDTQYFGPGTRLTVL.

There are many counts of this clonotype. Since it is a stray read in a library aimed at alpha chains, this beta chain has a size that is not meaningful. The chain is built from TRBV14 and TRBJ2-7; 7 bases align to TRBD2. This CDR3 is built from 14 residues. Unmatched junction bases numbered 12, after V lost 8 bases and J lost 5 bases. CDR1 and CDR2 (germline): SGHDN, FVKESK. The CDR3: CASDLAAVGHEQYF. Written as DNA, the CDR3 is TGTGCCAGCGACCTAGCGGCAGTAGGTCACGAGCAGTACTTC.

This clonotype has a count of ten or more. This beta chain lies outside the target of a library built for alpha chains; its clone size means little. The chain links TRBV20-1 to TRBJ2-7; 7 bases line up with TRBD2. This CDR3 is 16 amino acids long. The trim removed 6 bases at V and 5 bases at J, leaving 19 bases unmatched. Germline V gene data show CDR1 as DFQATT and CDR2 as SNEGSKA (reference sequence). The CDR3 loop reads CSATGKPGLQSNEQYF. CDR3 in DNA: TGCAGTGCAACCGGAAAACCGGGACTACAATCGAACGAGCAGTACTTC.

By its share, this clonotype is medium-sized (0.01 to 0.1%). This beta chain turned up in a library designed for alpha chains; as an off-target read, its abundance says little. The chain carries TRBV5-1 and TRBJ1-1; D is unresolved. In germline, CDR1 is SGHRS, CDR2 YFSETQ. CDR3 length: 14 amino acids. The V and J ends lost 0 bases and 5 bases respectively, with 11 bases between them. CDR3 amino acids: CASSLEGTGTEAFF. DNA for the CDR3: TGCGCCAGCAGCTTGGAAGGCACTGGAACTGAAGCTTTCTTT.

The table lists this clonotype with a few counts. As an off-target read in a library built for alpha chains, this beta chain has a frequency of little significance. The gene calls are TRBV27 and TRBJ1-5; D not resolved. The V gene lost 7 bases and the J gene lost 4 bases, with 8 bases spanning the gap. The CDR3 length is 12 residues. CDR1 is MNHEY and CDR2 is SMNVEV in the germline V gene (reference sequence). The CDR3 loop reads CASNSPNQPQHF. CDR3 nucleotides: TGTGCCAGCAATTCCCCGAATCAGCCCCAGCATTTT.

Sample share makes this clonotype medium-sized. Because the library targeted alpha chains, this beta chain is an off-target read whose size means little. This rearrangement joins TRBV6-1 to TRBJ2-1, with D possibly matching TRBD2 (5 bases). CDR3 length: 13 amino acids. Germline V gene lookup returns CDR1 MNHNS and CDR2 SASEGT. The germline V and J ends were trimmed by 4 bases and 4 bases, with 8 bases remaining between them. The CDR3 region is CASSAGVYNEQFF. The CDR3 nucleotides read TGTGCCAGCAGTGCCGGGGTTTACAATGAGCAGTTCTTC.